One and the same sample provided the 7 T cell receptor beta chains below, sequenced in a study of regulatory T cells in long-lasting Graves disease (dated by TCRdb to the early 2020s). Libraries were prepared through multiplex PCR. The run used an Illumina HiSeq 4000. iRepertoire HTBI primers and Arm-PCR amplification of CDR3 regions were used to construct TCR beta libraries. Starting from the raw public reads, TCRdb applied fastp trimming at Q25, assembled clones with MiXCR and retained in-frame beta chains. Identical CDR3 proteins give one entry, which carries the most common genes and DNA. A total of around 500,000 distinct CDR3 sequences appear in this sample, approximately 12% of them only once. The biggest ten clones account for roughly 8.2% of the sample. The sample's time point label is to be understood as: newly diagnosed GD, antithyroid drugs for less than 3 months. RNA was extracted from PBMCs in TRIzol for both TCR sequencing and RNA sequencing.

This sample also appeared in a second study, on T cells in Graves' hyperthyroidism and ophthalmopathy.

The sequencing here drew on peripheral blood mononuclear cells (PBMCs), taken at new diagnosis, from a patient treated with antithyroid drugs. The receptors derive from a woman aged 25 to 39 with Graves disease. Donor details come from another sample of the same person, matched by shared clones.

This clonotype was counted at least ten times. The chain recombines TRBV5-4 with TRBJ1-2, with D hard to call. This CDR3 is built from 15 residues. Trimming removed 4 bases from V and 3 bases from J, with 16 bases in between. The germline V gene has CDR1 SGHNT and CDR2 YYREEE (reference sequence). The CDR3 here is CASSPRLDADYGYTF. DNA for the CDR3: TGTGCCAGCAGCCCGCGACTTGATGCGGACTATGGCTACACCTTC.

This clonotype was seen many times. The genes are TRBV4-2 and TRBJ1-4; possible D gene TRBD1, 5 bases. The germline CDR1 and CDR2 sequences are LGHNA and YNFKEQ. This CDR3 contains 17 residues. V dropped 3 bases and J dropped 8 bases, with 22 bases sitting between them. The CDR3 region is CASSHRRRQGVGEKLFF. The CDR3 DNA is TGTGCCAGCAGCCACCGAAGGAGGCAGGGAGTAGGAGAAAAACTGTTTTTT.

This clonotype came up many times. The V gene is TRBV12-3 or TRBV12-4, the J gene TRBJ2-2; D might be TRBD2 (5 bases). V was shortened by 6 bases and J by 8 bases, with 13 bases between the two germline ends. The CDR3 length is 13 residues. The CDR3 DNA follows: TGTGCCAGCAGCCGAAGTAGCGCTGGGGAGCTGTTTTTT. It codes for CASSRSSAGELFF.

This clonotype was detected many times. V usage is TRBV24-1 and J usage is TRBJ2-7; D may match TRBD1 or TRBD2 (5 bases each). The CDR3 covers 13 residues. CDR1 and CDR2 (germline): KGHDR, SFDVKD. V was clipped by 10 bases and J by 2 bases, with 14 bases between them. In nucleotides, the CDR3 is TGTGCCACAGGGACGGGGCTTACCTACGAGCAGTACTTC. Encoded protein: CATGTGLTYEQYF.

The chain carries TRBV7-2 and TRBJ2-7, with TRBD2 identical over 13 bases. This CDR3 region has 15 residues. Germline V gene lookup returns CDR1 SGHTA and CDR2 FQGNSA. Trimming removed 5 bases from V and 7 bases from J; junction bases left unmatched: 8. DNA for the CDR3: TGTGCCAGCAGCCCTCAAGGACTAGCGGGAGAAGAGCAGTACTTC. This translates into CASSPQGLAGEEQYF.

This clonotype was detected ten times or more. The chain employs TRBV19 and TRBJ2-5; D assignment may be TRBD1 or TRBD2 (5 bases each). CDR1 is LNHDA and CDR2 is SQIVND in the germline V gene (reference sequence). The CDR3 has 15 residues. V shed 5 bases and J shed 0 bases, with 13 bases lying between them. CDR3 region: CASSDRDGYQETQYF. Written as DNA, the CDR3 is TGTGCCAGTAGTGACCGGGACGGGTACCAAGAGACCCAGTACTTC.

J is TRBJ2-7 and V is TRBV15; D is ambiguous. Per the germline V gene, CDR1 is LNHNV and CDR2 is YYDKDF (reference sequence). The CDR3 totals 13 residues. V gave up 3 bases and J gave up 3 bases, with 9 bases separating them. CDR3 coding DNA: TGTGCCACCAGCAGTCTACGACTCTACGAGCAGTACTTC. Its translation: CATSSLRLYEQYF.